The clone carrying this T cell receptor beta chain was recorded at least ten times. No antigen is known for it. TCRdb re-called clones via MiXCR from the PCR reads. The profile shows under 40,000 clones, approximately 16% of them singletons. The data originate from a study of metastatic and nonmetastatic thyroid tumors. Study as a whole: Repertoires from malignant and benign thyroid patients were compared across blood and tumor or nodule tissue.

Findings and caveats of the study: Malignant thyroid tumors reportedly exceeded benign nodules significantly in TCR beta diversity, with the difference appearing in blood and tumor.

Patients had received no treatment of any kind before thyroid surgery. This CDR3 is built from 13 residues. CDR1 is MNHNS and CDR2 is SASEGT in the germline V gene. Germline trimming cut 6 bases from V and 6 bases from J; bases unmatched to any gene: 7. The source of this sequence is a female donor with papillary thyroid cancer or a benign thyroid nodule (not recorded which). Some clones in this sample may be carry-over from other donors' samples. Sequencing was done on a sample of blood. The chain carries TRBV6-1 and TRBJ1-2; 7 bases fit TRBD1. For the CDR3, the DNA is TGTGCCAGCAGCTACACAGGGGAGCATGGCTACACCTTC. It encodes CASSYTGEHGYTF.